Following are 26 T cell receptor beta chains from one sample sequenced in a study of molecular identifiers for immune sequencing clone quantification. TCRdb processed the PCR reads anew with MiXCR; each CDR3 protein has one entry. Among 400,000 to 600,000 distinct CDR3 sequences, 20% to 25% were seen once, and the ten largest hold approximately 0.8%. Sequenced material: naive CD8+ T cells from blood, with Jurkat cell RNA spiked in. Subset noted: FACS-sorted CD8+CD4-CCR7+CD45RA+ naive T cells. These receptors were obtained from a human donor in good health. Some libraries in this study had Jurkat cell RNA spiked in.

The V gene is TRBV20-1, the J gene TRBJ2-1, with 7 bases identical to TRBD2. The CDR3 runs to 15 residues. V lost 0 bases and J lost 3; bases outside the gene matches: 5. The germline gives CDR1 DFQATT, CDR2 SNEGSKA (reference sequence). The CDR3 loop is CSARDWGRDYNEQFF. The DNA for the CDR3 is TGCAGTGCTAGAGATTGGGGGAGGGACTACAATGAGCAGTTCTTC.

At least ten counts were recorded for this clonotype. The V gene is TRBV30, the J gene TRBJ1-1; no firm D call. Looked up from germline, CDR1 is GTSNPN and CDR2 is SVGIG (reference sequence). The V end lost 1 base, the J end lost 1 base, and 7 bases lay between the germline ends. The CDR3 loop spans 13 amino acids. Here the CDR3 reads CAWSGSGNTEAFF. The DNA of the CDR3 is TGTGCCTGGAGTGGGTCAGGGAACACTGAAGCTTTCTTT.

This clonotype turned up a few times. This chain joins TRBV7-6 and TRBJ2-7, with D maybe TRBD2 (6 bases). This CDR3 contains 12 residues. Per the germline V gene, CDR1 is SGHVS and CDR2 is FNYEAQ. The V end was cut by 5 bases, the J end by 6 bases, with 11 bases between. The CDR3 here is CASSLLGGEQYF. The CDR3 bases are TGTGCCAGCAGCCTATTGGGGGGCGAGCAGTACTTC.

This chain uses TRBV2 with TRBJ1-4; D remains ambiguous. The germline CDR1 and CDR2 sequences are SNHLY and FYNNEI. With 2 bases removed from V and 8 bases from J, the gap between germline ends came to 12 bases. The CDR3 extends over 14 amino acids. The CDR3 sequence: CASSEYPWGEKLFF. The CDR3 bases are TGTGCCAGCAGTGAATATCCGTGGGGAGAAAAACTGTTTTTT.

In this sample, this clonotype turned up a few times. The chain uses TRBV20-1 and TRBJ1-5, with a tentative D call TRBD1 (6 bases). The V end lost 1 base, the J end lost 7 bases, and 20 bases lay between the germline ends. The CDR3 consists of 16 residues. CDR1 DFQATT and CDR2 SNEGSKA come from the germline V gene (reference sequence). Written as DNA, the CDR3 is TGCAGTGCTAGAGTCCACTTGGGGGGCGCGGGACAGCCCCAGCATTTT. It codes for CSARVHLGGAGQPQHF.

This clonotype was seen at least ten times. This chain links TRBV11-2 with TRBJ2-1; D call uncertain. The germline V and J ends were trimmed by 1 base and 4 bases, with 8 bases remaining between them. The CDR3 spans 14 residues. The germline V gene encodes CDR1 SGHAT and CDR2 FQNNGV. The CDR3 nucleotides read TGTGCCAGCAGCTTAGCTCAGGATTACAATGAGCAGTTCTTC. Its protein is CASSLAQDYNEQFF.

This clonotype appeared a few times. V usage is TRBV6-5 and J usage is TRBJ2-7, with D perhaps being TRBD1 or TRBD2 (5 bases each). V was pared by 4 bases and J by 1 base, with 14 bases between. This CDR3 has 15 amino acids. Germline CDR1 reads MNHEY; CDR2 reads SVGAGI. The CDR3 sequence: CASSSGPFPSYEQYF. In DNA form, the CDR3 reads TGTGCCAGCAGTTCGGGACCCTTTCCGTCCTACGAGCAGTACTTC.

About this clonotype: A much larger clone sits a single nucleotide away, making a read error possible. The CDR3 sequence is CSVEDWPSGNYEQYF. For the CDR3, the DNA is TGCAGCGTTGAAGATTGGCCTAGCGGGAACTACGAGCAGTACTTC. V and J are TRBV29-1 and TRBJ2-7; 9 positions match TRBD2. This CDR3 is built from 15 residues. V lost 0 bases to trimming and J lost 3 bases; unmatched junction nucleotides: 6. Germline V CDR1 and CDR2: SQVTM, ANQGSEA.

This chain connects TRBV6-2 or TRBV6-3 to TRBJ2-7; 7 positions agree with TRBD2. The CDR3 consists of 13 residues. In germline, CDR1 is MNHEY, CDR2 SVGEGT. The J segment lost 2 bases and the V segment lost 6 bases, leaving 4 bases of the junction unmatched. CDR3 amino acids: CASSERGTYEQYF. DNA for the CDR3: TGTGCCAGCAGCGAGCGGGGAACCTACGAGCAGTACTTC.

Regarding this clonotype: Just one base apart from a much larger clone, this may be a read error. The V and J genes are TRBV7-9 and TRBJ2-2, with TRBD2 as a possible D gene (6 bases). Per germline, CDR1 SEHNR and CDR2 FQNEAQ (reference sequence). CDR3 length: 13 amino acids. V gave up 4 bases and J gave up 7 bases, with 10 bases separating them. CDR3 coding DNA: TGTGCCAGCAGCTCAAGACTAGTCGGGGAGCTGTTTTTT. Translated: CASSSRLVGELFF.

This clonotype was observed a few times. The rearrangement links TRBV7-3 to TRBJ2-1, with a weak D call TRBD2 (6 bases). Trimming left V 0 bases short and J 0 bases short, with 9 bases between. From germline, CDR1 is SGHTA and CDR2 FQGTGA. The CDR3 spans 16 residues. CDR3 residues: CASSLTGGGSYNEQFF. In nucleotides, the CDR3 is TGTGCCAGCAGCTTAACGGGGGGAGGCTCCTACAATGAGCAGTTCTTC.

The V and J genes are TRBV19 and TRBJ2-2; tentatively, D is TRBD2 (6 bases). Trimming removed 5 bases from V and 4 bases from J, with 14 bases in between. The CDR3 length is 15 residues. CDR1 and CDR2 (germline): LNHDA, SQIVND (reference sequence). The CDR3 loop reads CASSPLQGGTGELFF. CDR3 DNA: TGTGCCAGTAGTCCCCTTCAGGGAGGCACCGGGGAGCTGTTTTTT.

This clonotype has a count of ten or more. The CDR3 spells CASSDTGTGLNQPQHF. The CDR3 DNA follows: TGTGCCAGCAGCGACACCGGGACAGGCTTGAATCAGCCCCAGCATTTT. This chain joins TRBV7-2 and TRBJ1-5, with 8 bases identical to TRBD1. Germline CDR1 reads SGHTA; CDR2 reads FQGNSA. This CDR3 is 16 amino acids long. V shed 5 bases, J shed 4 bases, and the junction held 10 bases outside the gene matches.

Ten or more counts support this clonotype. The V and J genes are TRBV28 and TRBJ2-6; D tentatively reads TRBD1 or TRBD2 (5 bases each). The CDR3 is 15 residues long. The V end was cut by 5 bases, the J end by 4 bases, with 12 bases between. The germline V gene has CDR1 MDHEN and CDR2 SYDVKM. CDR3 sequence reads: CASSPWGSGANVLTF. CDR3 sequence (DNA): TGTGCCAGCAGTCCATGGGGGTCAGGGGCCAACGTCCTGACTTTC.

This chain uses TRBV19 with TRBJ2-3; TRBD2 matches 9 bases. Losses at the gene ends were 3 bases for V and 2 bases for J; bases not matched to a gene: 3. The V gene's germline CDR1 is LNHDA and CDR2 SQIVND (reference sequence). The CDR3 covers 15 residues. CDR3 sequence (DNA): TGTGCCAGTAGTATGCCTAGCGGGGCCACAGATACGCAGTATTTT. Translated, it gives CASSMPSGATDTQYF.

The chain couples TRBV30 to TRBJ2-7; weak D call: TRBD1 (7 bases). Trimming removed 1 base at V and 6 bases at J, with 10 bases between. Germline CDR1 reads GTSNPN; CDR2 reads SVGIG (reference sequence). There are 12 residues in the CDR3. CDR3 loop: CAWSAGGIEQYF. CDR3 coding DNA: TGTGCCTGGAGTGCAGGGGGGATCGAGCAGTACTTC.

The chain carries TRBV15 and TRBJ1-1, with a possible D match to TRBD1 (6 bases). CDR1 LNHNV and CDR2 YYDKDF come from the germline V gene (reference sequence). This CDR3 has 20 amino acids. V lost 3 bases to trimming and J lost 1 base, with 27 bases between them. DNA for the CDR3: TGTGCCACCAGCAGCCCATACGGGGGGCCACTTACCGGACCGAACACTGAAGCTTTCTTT. This gives the protein CATSSPYGGPLTGPNTEAFF.

This clonotype was seen more than once but under ten times. This chain uses TRBV14 with TRBJ1-3; D uncertain. This CDR3 is 12 amino acids long. Trimming took off 3 bases at V and 4 bases at J, with 4 bases between the two ends. Looked up from germline, CDR1 is SGHDN and CDR2 is FVKESK. Here the CDR3 DNA reads TGTGCCAGCAGCCAGGAAGGAAACACCATATATTTT. This gives the protein CASSQEGNTIYF.

This clonotype was picked up many times. The J gene is TRBJ2-2, the V gene TRBV19; tentatively, D is TRBD1 or TRBD2 (5 bases each). The germline gives CDR1 LNHDA, CDR2 SQIVND (reference sequence). The CDR3 covers 13 residues. The germline V and J ends were trimmed by 5 bases and 7 bases, with 11 bases remaining between them. CDR3 coding DNA: TGTGCCAGTAGTCCCGGGACCAGCGGGGAGCTGTTTTTT. Protein sequence: CASSPGTSGELFF.

With respect to this clonotype: This could be a read error, since a much larger clone is one nucleotide away. The chain carries TRBV19 and TRBJ1-1; 12 nucleotides agree with TRBD1. The V gene's germline CDR1 is LNHDA and CDR2 SQIVND (reference sequence). V lost 3 bases and J lost 6; bases outside the gene matches: 11. The CDR3 spans 17 residues. CDR3 sequence (DNA): TGTGCCAGTAGTATTCCCGGGACAGGGGGCTTTTACGCTGAAGCTTTCTTT. Its translation is CASSIPGTGGFYAEAFF.

This chain joins TRBV11-2 and TRBJ2-7; the D gene could be TRBD1 or TRBD2 (5 bases each). Germline CDR1 is SGHAT and CDR2 is FQNNGV. Trimming stripped 2 bases from V and 4 bases from J, with 12 bases between. This CDR3 is 14 amino acids long. The CDR3 sequence: CASSLWDPEYEQYF. The CDR3 DNA reads TGTGCCAGCAGCTTATGGGACCCTGAATACGAGCAGTACTTC.

This clonotype showed up many times. This chain joins TRBV9 and TRBJ2-7, with 7 bases matching TRBD1. The germline V gene encodes CDR1 SGDLS and CDR2 YYNGEE. The CDR3 loop spans 15 amino acids. With 0 bases clipped from V and 3 bases from J, the junction kept 6 bases outside the gene matches. Here the CDR3 reads CASSVAMGQIYEQYF. In DNA, the CDR3 is TGTGCCAGCAGCGTAGCTATGGGACAGATCTACGAGCAGTACTTC. Complete variable domain (other parts from reference TRBV9 and TRBJ2-7): DSGVTQTPKHLITATGQRVTLRCSPRSGDLSVYWYQQSLDQGLQFLIQYYNGEERAKGNILERFSAQQFPDLHSELNLSSLELGDSALYFCASSVAMGQIYEQYFGPGTRLTVT.

In this sample, this clonotype turned up many times. The CDR3 coding sequence is TGCGCCAGCAGCTTGTCGAACACTGAAGCTTTCTTT. Protein sequence: CASSLSNTEAFF. This chain joins TRBV5-1 and TRBJ1-1; D is undetermined. CDR3 length equals 12 residues. V gave up 1 base and J gave up 1 base, with 2 bases separating them. In germline, CDR1 is SGHRS, CDR2 YFSETQ.

This clonotype was seen just once. A read error is possible here, since a much larger clone lies one base away. CDR3 sequence reads: CASGPGVSYERYF. CDR3 in DNA: TGTGCCAGCGGGCCAGGGGTCTCCTACGAGCGGTACTTC. This sequence joins TRBV27 and TRBJ2-7; a weak D match, TRBD1 (6 bases). CDR3 size: 13 residues. Germline values: CDR1 MNHEY, CDR2 SMNVEV (reference sequence).

The V call is TRBV12-3 or TRBV12-4, the J call TRBJ2-1; D remains unclear. The CDR3 is 14 residues long. Trimming removed 5 bases from V and 0 bases from J, with 8 bases in between. CDR3 DNA: TGTGCCAGCAGTCCCTACAGCTCCTACAATGAGCAGTTCTTC. As protein: CASSPYSSYNEQFF.

This clonotype has just a few counts. The chain links TRBV6-1 to TRBJ1-1; 7 bases align to TRBD1. This CDR3 has 15 amino acids. Germline values: CDR1 MNHNS, CDR2 SASEGT. Germline trimming cut 4 bases from V and 1 base from J; bases unmatched to any gene: 6. Here the CDR3 reads CASSGPWTGNTEAFF. The CDR3 DNA follows: TGTGCCAGCAGTGGACCGTGGACAGGGAACACTGAAGCTTTCTTT.